What follows are 3 T cell receptor beta chains derived from one specimen sequenced in a study of regulatory T cells in long-lasting Graves disease. Combining iRepertoire HTBI primers with Arm-PCR of CDR3 regions, the authors built TCR beta libraries. MiXCR was run by TCRdb on the multiplex PCR reads, yielding one entry per CDR3 protein. The sample includes 500,000 to 800,000 distinct CDR3 sequences, around 32% seen only once; the top ten take roughly 40%. Regarding time point: persistent/refractory GD, antithyroid drugs over 5 years with positive TRAb. TCR sequences were obtained from RNA taken from PBMCs. The sample here was peripheral blood mononuclear cells (PBMCs), taken when the disease was refractory, from a patient treated with antithyroid drugs. These receptors all come from a female donor with Graves disease.

This clonotype has at least ten counts. The chain combines TRBV7-3 with TRBJ2-5, with 7 positions matching TRBD1. CDR1 is SGHTA and CDR2 is FQGTGA in the germline V gene. V was clipped by 5 bases and J by 2 bases; unmatched bases: 5. The CDR3 spans 14 residues. CDR3 residues: CASSLGTAQETQYF. CDR3 nucleotide sequence: TGTGCCAGCAGCCTCGGGACAGCGCAAGAGACCCAGTACTTC.

The chain couples TRBV20-1 to TRBJ1-2; D not certain. The germline V gene has CDR1 DFQATT and CDR2 SNEGSKA (reference sequence). CDR3 size: 14 residues. With 1 base removed from V and 6 bases from J, the gap between germline ends came to 15 bases. The chain's CDR3 is CSARGFSPGDGYTF. In DNA, the CDR3 is TGCAGTGCTAGAGGGTTCAGCCCCGGGGATGGCTACACCTTC.

There are many counts of this clonotype. This chain links TRBV10-3 with TRBJ1-2; D may be TRBD1 (6 bases). Deletions cut 3 bases from V and 7 bases from J, with 12 bases between. Germline CDR1 and CDR2: ENHRY and SYGVKD. There are 13 residues in the CDR3. Written as DNA, the CDR3 is TGTGCCATCAGTGATCCTACAGGGAGTGGCTACACCTTC. Amino acid sequence: CAISDPTGSGYTF.